The clone carrying this T cell receptor (beta chain) has a handful of counts. Germline trimming cut 10 bases from V and 6 bases from J; bases unmatched to any gene: 9. CDR1 SGHTA and CDR2 FQGNSA come from the germline V gene. The CDR3 is 12 residues long. Amplification of the TCR beta CDR3 regions used RNA transcripts (as template). The workflow started with a first-round RT-PCR run with HTBI primers and then moved on to a second-round multiplex PCR. TCRdb independently ran MiXCR on the multiplex PCR reads; one entry per CDR3 protein. The sample holds some 47,000 distinct CDR3 sequences; around half are singletons and the top ten take 23%. Excluded: other autoimmune disease, uncontrolled infection, pregnancy or lactation. The sample originates from a study of Graves' ophthalmopathy and Graves' hyperthyroidism.

This rearrangement joins TRBV7-2 to TRBJ2-7; TRBD1 matches at 7 bases. The sequence was collected from an adult man with Graves' ophthalmopathy. Sequenced input: peripheral blood. The CDR3 DNA is TGTGCCACCCAAGGGCAGGGGGTCGAGCAGTACTTC. Translation: CATQGQGVEQYF. Supplemented by reference TRBV7-2 and TRBJ2-7, the full variable domain reads GAGVSQSPSNKVTEKGKDVELRCDPISGHTALYWYRQSLGQGLEFLIYFQGNSAPDKSGLPSDRFSAERTGGSVSTLTIQRTQQEDSAVYLCATQGQGVEQYFGPGTRLTVT.